This TCR beta chain is from a study of cytomegalovirus exposure and HLA in healthy donors. This clone was seen a handful of times. Its specificity is unknown. Germline V gene data show CDR1 as DFQATT and CDR2 as SNEGSKA (reference sequence). Trimming left V 2 bases short and J 3 bases short, with 3 bases between. The CDR3 is 11 amino acids. The primer mix had 60 Vbeta and 13 Jbeta primers. Methods used by the authors: Later, tens of millions of unique TCR beta chains were counted in an analysis, and roughly 11 million of them were shared. Assay used: immunoSEQ multiplex PCR; TCRdb lists only in-frame clones, some missing. V and J calls plus clone size are reproduced from that table; the DNA served to infer D and trimming. The repertoire holds more than 90,000 clones, with roughly 72% as singletons. Study-wide findings and caveats: Sequencing likely produced, as an artifact, a cluster of highly shared sequence variants. CMV serostatus was the sole immune exposure information available. In a later analysis, at a false discovery rate of 0.05, 16,951 TCR beta sequences matched HLA alleles.

The TCR originated in a woman in her forties or fifties in good health and CMV-seropositive. Specimen: PBMCs. The chain uses TRBV20-1 and TRBJ2-3, with unresolved D. CDR3 loop: CSARPTDTQYF. CDR3 DNA: TGCAGTGCTAGACCAACAGATACGCAGTATTTT.